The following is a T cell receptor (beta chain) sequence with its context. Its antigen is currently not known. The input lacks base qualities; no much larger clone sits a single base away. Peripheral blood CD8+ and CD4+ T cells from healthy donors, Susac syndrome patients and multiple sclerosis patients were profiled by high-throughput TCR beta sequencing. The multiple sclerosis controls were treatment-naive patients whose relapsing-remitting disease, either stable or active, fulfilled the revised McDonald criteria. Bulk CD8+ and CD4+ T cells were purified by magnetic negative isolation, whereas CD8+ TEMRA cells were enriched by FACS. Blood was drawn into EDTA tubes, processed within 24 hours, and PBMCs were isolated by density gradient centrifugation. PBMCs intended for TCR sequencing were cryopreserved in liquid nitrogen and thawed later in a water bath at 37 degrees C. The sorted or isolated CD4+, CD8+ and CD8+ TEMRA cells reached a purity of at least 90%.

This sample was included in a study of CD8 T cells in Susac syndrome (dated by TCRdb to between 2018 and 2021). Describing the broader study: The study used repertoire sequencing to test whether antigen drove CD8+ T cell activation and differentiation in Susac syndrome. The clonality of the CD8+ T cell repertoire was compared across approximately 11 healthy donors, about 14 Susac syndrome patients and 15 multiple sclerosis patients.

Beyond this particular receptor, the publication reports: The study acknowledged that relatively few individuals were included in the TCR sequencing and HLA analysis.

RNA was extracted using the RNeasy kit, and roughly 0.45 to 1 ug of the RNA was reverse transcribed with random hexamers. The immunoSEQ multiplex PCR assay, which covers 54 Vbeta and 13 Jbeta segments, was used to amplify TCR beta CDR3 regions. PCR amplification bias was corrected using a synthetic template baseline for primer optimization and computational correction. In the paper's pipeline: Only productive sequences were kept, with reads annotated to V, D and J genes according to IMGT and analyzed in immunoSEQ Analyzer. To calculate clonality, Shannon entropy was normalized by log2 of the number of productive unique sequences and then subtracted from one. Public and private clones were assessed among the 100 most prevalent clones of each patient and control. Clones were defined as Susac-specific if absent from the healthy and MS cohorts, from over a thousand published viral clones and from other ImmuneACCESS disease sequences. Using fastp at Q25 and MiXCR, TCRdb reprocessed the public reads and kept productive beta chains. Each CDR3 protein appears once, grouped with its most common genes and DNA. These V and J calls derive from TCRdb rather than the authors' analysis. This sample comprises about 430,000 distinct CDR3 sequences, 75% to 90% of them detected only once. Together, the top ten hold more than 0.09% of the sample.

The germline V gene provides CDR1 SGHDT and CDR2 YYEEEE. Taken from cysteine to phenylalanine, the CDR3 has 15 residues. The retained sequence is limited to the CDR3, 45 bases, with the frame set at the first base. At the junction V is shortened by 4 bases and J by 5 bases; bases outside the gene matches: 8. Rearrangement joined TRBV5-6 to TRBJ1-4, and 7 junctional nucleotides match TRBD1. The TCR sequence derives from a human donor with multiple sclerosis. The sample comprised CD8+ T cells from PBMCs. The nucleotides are TGTGCCAGCAGCGGGGAGACAGGGATAAATGAAAAACTGTTTTTT. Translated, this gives CASSGETGINEKLFF.